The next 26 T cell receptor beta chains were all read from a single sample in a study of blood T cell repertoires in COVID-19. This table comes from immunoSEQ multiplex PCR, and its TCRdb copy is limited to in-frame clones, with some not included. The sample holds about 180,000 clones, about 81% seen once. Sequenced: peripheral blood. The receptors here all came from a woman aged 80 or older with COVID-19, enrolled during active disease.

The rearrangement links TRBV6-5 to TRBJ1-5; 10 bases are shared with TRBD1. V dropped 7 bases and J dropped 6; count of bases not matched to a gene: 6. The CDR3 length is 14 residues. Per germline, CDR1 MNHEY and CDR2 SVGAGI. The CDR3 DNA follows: TGTGCCAGCACGGACAGGGGGGCGCTTCAGCCCCAGCATTTT. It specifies CASTDRGALQPQHF.

CDR3 bases: TGTGCCAGCAGCTTCTTAGGGGGCTTAAATGAAAAACTGTTTTTT. This gives the protein CASSFLGGLNEKLFF. The chain recombines TRBV5-6 with TRBJ1-4; 7 bases map to TRBD1. Per germline, CDR1 SGHDT and CDR2 YYEEEE. The J segment lost 5 bases and the V segment lost 2 bases, leaving 6 bases of the junction unmatched. CDR3 length equals 15 residues.

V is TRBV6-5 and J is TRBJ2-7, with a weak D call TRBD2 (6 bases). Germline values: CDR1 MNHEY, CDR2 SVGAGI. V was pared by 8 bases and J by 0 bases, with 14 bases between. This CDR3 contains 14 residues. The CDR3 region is CASSGVGPSYEQYF. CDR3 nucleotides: TGTGCCAGCTCGGGGGTGGGACCCTCCTACGAGCAGTACTTC.

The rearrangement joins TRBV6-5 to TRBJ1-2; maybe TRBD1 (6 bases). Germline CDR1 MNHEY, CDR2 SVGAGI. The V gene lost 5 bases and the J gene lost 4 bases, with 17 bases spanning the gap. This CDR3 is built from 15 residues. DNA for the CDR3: TGTGCCAGCAGTCGGCCCCAGGGGTTGGGCTATGGCTACACCTTC. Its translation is CASSRPQGLGYGYTF.

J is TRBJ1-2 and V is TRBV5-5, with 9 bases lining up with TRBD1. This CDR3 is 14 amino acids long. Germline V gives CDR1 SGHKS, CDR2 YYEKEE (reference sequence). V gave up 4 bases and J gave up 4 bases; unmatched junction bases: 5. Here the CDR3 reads CASSAGQGSYGYTF. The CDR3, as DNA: TGTGCCAGCAGCGCTGGACAGGGGAGCTATGGCTACACCTTC.

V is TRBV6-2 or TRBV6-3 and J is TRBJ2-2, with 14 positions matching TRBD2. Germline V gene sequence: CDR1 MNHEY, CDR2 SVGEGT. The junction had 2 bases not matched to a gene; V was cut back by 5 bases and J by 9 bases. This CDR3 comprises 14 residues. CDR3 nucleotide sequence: TGTGCCAGCAGTCGACTAGCGGGGGGGAGGGAGCTGTTTTTT. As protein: CASSRLAGGRELFF.

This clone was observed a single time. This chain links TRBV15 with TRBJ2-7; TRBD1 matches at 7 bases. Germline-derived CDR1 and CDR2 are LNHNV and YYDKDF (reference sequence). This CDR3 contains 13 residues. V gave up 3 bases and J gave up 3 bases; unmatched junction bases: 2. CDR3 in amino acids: CATSRGQFYEQYF. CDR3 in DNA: TGTGCCACCAGCAGGGGACAGTTCTACGAGCAGTACTTC.

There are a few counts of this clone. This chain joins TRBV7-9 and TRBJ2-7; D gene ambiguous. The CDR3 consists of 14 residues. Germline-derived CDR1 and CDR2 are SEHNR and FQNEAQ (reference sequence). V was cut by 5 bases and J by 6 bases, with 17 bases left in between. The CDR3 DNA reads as TGTGCCAGCAGCCTAGACAATTCCCCTCTCGAGCAGTACTTC. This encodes CASSLDNSPLEQYF.

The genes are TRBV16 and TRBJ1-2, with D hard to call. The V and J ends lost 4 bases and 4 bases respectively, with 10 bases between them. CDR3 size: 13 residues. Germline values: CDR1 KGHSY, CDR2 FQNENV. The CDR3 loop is CASSLLAGYGYTF. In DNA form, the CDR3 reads TGTGCCAGCAGCCTCCTGGCAGGCTATGGCTACACCTTC.

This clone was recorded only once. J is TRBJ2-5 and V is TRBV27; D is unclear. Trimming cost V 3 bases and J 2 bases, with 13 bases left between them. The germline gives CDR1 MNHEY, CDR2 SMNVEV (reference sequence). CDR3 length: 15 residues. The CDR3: CASSLVPAGQETQYF. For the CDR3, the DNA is TGTGCCAGCAGTTTGGTGCCAGCCGGGCAAGAGACCCAGTACTTC.

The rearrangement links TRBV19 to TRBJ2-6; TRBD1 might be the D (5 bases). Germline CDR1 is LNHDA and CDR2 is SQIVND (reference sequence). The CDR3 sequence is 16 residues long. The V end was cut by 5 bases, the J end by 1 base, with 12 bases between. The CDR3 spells CASSPQGGSGANVLTF. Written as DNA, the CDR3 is TGTGCCAGTAGTCCCCAGGGCGGTTCTGGGGCCAACGTCCTGACTTTC.

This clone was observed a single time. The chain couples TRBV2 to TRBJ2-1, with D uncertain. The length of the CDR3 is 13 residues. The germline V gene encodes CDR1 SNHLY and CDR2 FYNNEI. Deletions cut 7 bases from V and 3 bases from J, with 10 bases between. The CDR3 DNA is TGTGCCAGCATTGCGCCAGGCTACAATGAGCAGTTCTTC. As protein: CASIAPGYNEQFF.

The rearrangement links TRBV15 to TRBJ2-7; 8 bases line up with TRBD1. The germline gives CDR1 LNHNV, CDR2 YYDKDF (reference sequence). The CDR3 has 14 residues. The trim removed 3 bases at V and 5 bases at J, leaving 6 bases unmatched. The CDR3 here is CATSSDRGFNEQYF. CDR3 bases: TGTGCCACCAGCAGCGACAGGGGCTTCAACGAGCAGTACTTC. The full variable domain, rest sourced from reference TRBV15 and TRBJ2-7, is DAMVIQNPRYQVTQFGKPVTLSCSQTLNHNVMYWYQQKSSQAPKLLFHYYDKDFNNEADTPDNFQSRRPNTSFCFLDIRSPGLGDTAMYLCATSSDRGFNEQYFGPGTRLTVT.

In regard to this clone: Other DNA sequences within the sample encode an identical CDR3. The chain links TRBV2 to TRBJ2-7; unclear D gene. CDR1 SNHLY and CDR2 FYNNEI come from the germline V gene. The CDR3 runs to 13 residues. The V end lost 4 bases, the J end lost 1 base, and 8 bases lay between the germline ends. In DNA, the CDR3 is TGTGCCAGCAGTGTTACACCTTCCTACGAGCAGTACTTC. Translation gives CASSVTPSYEQYF.

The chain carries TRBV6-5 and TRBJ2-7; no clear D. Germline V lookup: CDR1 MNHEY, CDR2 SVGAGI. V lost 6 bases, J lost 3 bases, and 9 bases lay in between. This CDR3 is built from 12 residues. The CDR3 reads CASSHTRYEQYF. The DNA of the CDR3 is TGTGCCAGCAGCCATACACGCTACGAGCAGTACTTC.

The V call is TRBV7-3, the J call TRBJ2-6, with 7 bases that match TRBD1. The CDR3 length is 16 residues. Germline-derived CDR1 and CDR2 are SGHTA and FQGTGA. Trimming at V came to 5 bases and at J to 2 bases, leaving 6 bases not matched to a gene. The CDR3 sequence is CASSPGGEAGANVLTF. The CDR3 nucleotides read TGTGCCAGCAGCCCAGGGGGAGAGGCTGGGGCCAACGTCCTGACTTTC.

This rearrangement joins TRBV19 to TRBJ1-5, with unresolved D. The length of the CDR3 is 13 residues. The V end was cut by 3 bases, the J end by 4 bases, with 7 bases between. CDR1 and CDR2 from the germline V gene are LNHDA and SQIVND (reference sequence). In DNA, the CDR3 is TGTGCCAGTAGTATTACATCAAATCAGCCCCAGCATTTT. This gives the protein CASSITSNQPQHF. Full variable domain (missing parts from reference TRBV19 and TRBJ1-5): DGGITQSPKYLFRKEGQNVTLSCEQNLNHDAMYWYRQDPGQGLRLIYYSQIVNDFQKGDIAEGYSVSREKKESFPLTVTSAQKNPTAFYLCASSITSNQPQHFGDGTRLSIL.

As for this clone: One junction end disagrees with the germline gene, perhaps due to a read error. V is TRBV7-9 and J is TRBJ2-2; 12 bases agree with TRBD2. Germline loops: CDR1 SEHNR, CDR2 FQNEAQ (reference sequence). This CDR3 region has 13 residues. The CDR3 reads CASSLRTSGKLFF. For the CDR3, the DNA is TGTGCCAGCAGCTTAAGGACTAGCGGGAAGCTGTTTTTT.

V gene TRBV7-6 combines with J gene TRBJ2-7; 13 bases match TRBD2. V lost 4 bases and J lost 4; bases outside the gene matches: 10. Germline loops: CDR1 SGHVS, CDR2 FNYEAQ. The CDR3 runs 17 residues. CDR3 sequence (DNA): TGTGCCAGCAGCTCAGCCCACGGGACTAGCGGGACTTACGAGCAGTACTTC. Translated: CASSSAHGTSGTYEQYF. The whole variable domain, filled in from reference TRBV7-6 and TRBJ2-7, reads GAGVSQSPRYKVTKRGQDVALRCDPISGHVSLYWYRQALGQGPEFLTYFNYEAQQDKSGLPNDRFSAERPEGSISTLTIQRTEQRDSAMYRCASSSAHGTSGTYEQYFGPGTRLTVT.

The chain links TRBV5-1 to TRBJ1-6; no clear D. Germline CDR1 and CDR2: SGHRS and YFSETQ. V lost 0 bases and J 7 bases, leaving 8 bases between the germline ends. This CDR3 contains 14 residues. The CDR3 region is CASSLDTRNSPLHF. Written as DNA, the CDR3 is TGCGCCAGCAGCTTGGACACCAGGAATTCACCCCTCCACTTT. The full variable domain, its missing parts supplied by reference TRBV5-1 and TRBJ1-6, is KAGVTQTPRYLIKTRGQQVTLSCSPISGHRSVSWYQQTPGQGLQFLFEYFSETQRNKGNFPGRFSGRQFSNSRSEMNVSTLELGDSALYLCASSLDTRNSPLHFGNGTRLTVT.

CDR3 DNA sequence: TGCAGCGCCTGGGACAGCCACAATGAGCAGTTCTTC. Translation gives CSAWDSHNEQFF. This chain links TRBV29-1 with TRBJ2-1; 7 bases align to TRBD1. The germline CDR1 and CDR2 sequences are SQVTM and ANQGSEA. The CDR3 runs to 12 residues. V was clipped by 7 bases and J by 5 bases; unmatched bases: 5.

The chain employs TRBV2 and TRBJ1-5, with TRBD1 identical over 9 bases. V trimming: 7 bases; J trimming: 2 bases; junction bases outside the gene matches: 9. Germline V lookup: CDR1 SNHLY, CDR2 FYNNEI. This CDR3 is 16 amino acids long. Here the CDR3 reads CASTRTGVSGNQPQHF. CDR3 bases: TGTGCCAGCACCCGGACAGGGGTAAGTGGCAATCAGCCCCAGCATTTT.

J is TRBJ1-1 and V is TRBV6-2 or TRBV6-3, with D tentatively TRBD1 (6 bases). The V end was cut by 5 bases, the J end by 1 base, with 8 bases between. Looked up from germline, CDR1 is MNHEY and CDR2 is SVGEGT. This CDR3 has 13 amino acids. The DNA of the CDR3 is TGTGCCAGCAGTGACAGGACGAACACTGAAGCTTTCTTT. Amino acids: CASSDRTNTEAFF.

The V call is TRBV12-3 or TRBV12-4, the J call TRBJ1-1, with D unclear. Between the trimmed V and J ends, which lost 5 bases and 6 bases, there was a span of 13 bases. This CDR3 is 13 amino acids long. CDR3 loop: CASSPRSSAEAFF. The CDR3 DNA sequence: TGTGCCAGCAGTCCCCGGAGTTCCGCTGAAGCTTTCTTT.

CDR3 loop: CASTLRADQPQHF. In DNA form, the CDR3 reads TGTGCCAGCACCCTTAGAGCCGATCAGCCCCAGCATTTT. The chain carries TRBV12-3 or TRBV12-4 and TRBJ1-5; no clear D gene. Trimming shortened V by 7 bases and J by 5 bases, and 12 bases separated the two germline ends. The CDR3 totals 13 residues.

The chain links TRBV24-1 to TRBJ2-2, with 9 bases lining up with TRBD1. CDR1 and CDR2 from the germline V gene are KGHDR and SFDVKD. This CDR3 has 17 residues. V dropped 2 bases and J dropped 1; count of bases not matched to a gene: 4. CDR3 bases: TGTGCCACCAGTGATTCCGGGACAGGGAAGAACACCGGGGAGCTGTTTTTT. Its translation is CATSDSGTGKNTGELFF.